The 30 T cell receptor beta chains in this list originate from one sample, sequenced in a study of CD8+CD57+ T cells in acquired aplastic anemia. Patients who underwent sequencing had shown CD8+CD57+ cell expansion by flow cytometry. Genomic DNA, the template, was used for profiling of the TCR beta VDJ and CDR3. TCRdb reanalysed the reads using MiXCR and keeps one entry per CDR3 protein. Of about 41,000 distinct CDR3 sequences listed, over 55% were seen once; the top ten hold roughly three fifths. Sequencing was performed on sorted CD4+, CD8+, or CD8+CD57+ T cells (not recorded which) from PBMCs. These receptors originate from a human donor with aplastic anemia.

To note about this clonotype: An end of the junction does not agree with germline; a read error may underlie this. The chain recombines TRBV16 with TRBJ1-2; 7 nucleotides match TRBD1. The CDR3 covers 12 residues. Germline V lookup: CDR1 KGHSY, CDR2 FQNENV. This CDR3 reads CASSQYTGQPYF. The DNA of the CDR3 is TGTGCCAGCAGCCAATATACGGGACAGCCTTACTTC. The full variable domain, rest sourced from reference TRBV16 and TRBJ1-2, is GEEVAQTPKHLVRGEGQKAKLYCAPIKGHSYVFWYQQVLKNEFKFLISFQNENVFDETGMPKERFSAKCLPNSPCSLEIQATKLEDSAVYFCASSQYTGQPYFGSGTRLTVV.

The chain couples TRBV19 to TRBJ2-1; D gene uncertain. CDR3 length: 12 amino acids. Germline V gene sequence: CDR1 LNHDA, CDR2 SQIVND (reference sequence). V lost 3 bases, J lost 6 bases, and 6 bases lay in between. As DNA, the CDR3 is TGTGCCAGTAGTATGTTAGCCAATGAGCAGTTCTTC. It specifies CASSMLANEQFF.

The rearrangement uses TRBV19 and TRBJ1-2; 7 bases agree with TRBD1. Losses at the gene ends were 6 bases for V and 3 bases for J; bases not matched to a gene: 4. CDR3 size: 13 residues. Germline loops: CDR1 LNHDA, CDR2 SQIVND (reference sequence). In DNA, the CDR3 is TGTGCCAGTAGCCCCGACAGGGACTATGGCTACACCTTC. It translates to CASSPDRDYGYTF. The complete variable domain, with remaining parts taken from reference TRBV19 and TRBJ1-2, reads DGGITQSPKYLFRKEGQNVTLSCEQNLNHDAMYWYRQDPGQGLRLIYYSQIVNDFQKGDIAEGYSVSREKKESFPLTVTSAQKNPTAFYLCASSPDRDYGYTFGSGTRLTVV.

This clonotype was seen repeatedly, ten times or more. In DNA, the CDR3 is TGCGCCAGCAGCTTAGGGGGACGGCAATCTGGAAACACCATATATTTT. Its translation: CASSLGGRQSGNTIYF. V and J are TRBV5-1 and TRBJ1-3, with a tentative D call TRBD1 (6 bases). The CDR3 totals 16 residues. V was clipped by 2 bases and J by 1 base, with 13 bases between them. In germline, CDR1 is SGHRS, CDR2 YFSETQ. The variable domain in full, completed from reference TRBV5-1 and TRBJ1-3, reads KAGVTQTPRYLIKTRGQQVTLSCSPISGHRSVSWYQQTPGQGLQFLFEYFSETQRNKGNFPGRFSGRQFSNSRSEMNVSTLELGDSALYLCASSLGGRQSGNTIYFGEGSWLTVV.

This clonotype was seen at least ten times. This chain links TRBV30 with TRBJ2-7; no clear D gene. CDR1 GTSNPN and CDR2 SVGIG come from the germline V gene (reference sequence). The CDR3 has 13 amino acids. V dropped 5 bases and J dropped 3 bases, with 14 bases sitting between them. The CDR3 is CAWDQGIYYEQYF. CDR3 bases: TGTGCCTGGGACCAAGGGATATACTACGAGCAGTACTTC.

The chain links TRBV7-6 to TRBJ2-6, with D tentatively TRBD1 (7 bases). The V and J ends lost 3 bases and 1 base respectively, with 16 bases between them. Germline-derived CDR1 and CDR2 are SGHVS and FNYEAQ. This CDR3 is 18 amino acids long. The CDR3: CASSLRGQPVSGANVLTF. CDR3 bases: TGTGCCAGCAGCTTGCGGGGACAGCCAGTTTCTGGGGCCAACGTCCTGACTTTC. Supplemented by reference TRBV7-6 and TRBJ2-6, the full variable domain reads GAGVSQSPRYKVTKRGQDVALRCDPISGHVSLYWYRQALGQGPEFLTYFNYEAQQDKSGLPNDRFSAERPEGSISTLTIQRTEQRDSAMYRCASSLRGQPVSGANVLTFGAGSRLTVL.

This clonotype is a singleton in its sample. V is TRBV14 and J is TRBJ1-2, with a weak D call TRBD1 (6 bases). Trimming stripped 0 bases from V and 3 bases from J, with 8 bases between. CDR3 length: 14 residues. Germline loops: CDR1 SGHDN, CDR2 FVKESK. The CDR3 here is CASSQEGGYYGYTF. The CDR3 DNA is TGTGCCAGCAGCCAAGAAGGGGGGTACTATGGCTACACCTTC.

The J gene is TRBJ2-7, the V gene TRBV2; no clear D gene. V lost 4 bases and J lost 0, with 10 bases in between. Germline CDR1 is SNHLY and CDR2 is FYNNEI. The CDR3 is 14 amino acids. CDR3 nucleotides: TGTGCCAGCAGTGGGCAGGTGTTCTCCTACGAGCAGTACTTC. It codes for CASSGQVFSYEQYF.

The rearrangement links TRBV29-1 to TRBJ1-3, with a tentative D call TRBD1 (6 bases). CDR1 SQVTM and CDR2 ANQGSEA come from the germline V gene. V lost 7 bases, J lost 15 bases, and 19 bases lay in between. The CDR3 is made up of 11 amino acids. CDR3 protein: CSAETAGQEYF. The CDR3, as DNA: TGCAGCGCCGAAACAGCGGGACAAGAATATTTT.

On this clonotype: Lacking the conserved final phenylalanine or tryptophan, this CDR3 likely reflects a read error. V gene TRBV2 combines with J gene TRBJ2-7, with D possibly TRBD1 on 7 matching bases. V lost 4 bases to trimming and J lost 7 bases, with 11 bases between them. The CDR3 has 12 amino acids. Germline-derived CDR1 and CDR2 are SNHLY and FYNNEI. The CDR3 spells CASSAQGREQYL. CDR3 in DNA: TGTGCCAGCAGTGCACAGGGGAGGGAGCAGTACCTC.

This sequence joins TRBV19 and TRBJ2-7, with 14 bases matching TRBD2. Germline V gene lookup returns CDR1 LNHDA and CDR2 SQIVND (reference sequence). V gave up 4 bases and J gave up 0 bases; unmatched junction bases: 2. The CDR3 length is 16 residues. CDR3 coding DNA: TGTGCCAGTAGTAGACTAGCGGGAGGGGGCTCCTACGAGCAGTACTTC. Its translation: CASSRLAGGGSYEQYF.

A few counts support this clonotype. This sequence joins TRBV29-1 and TRBJ2-3; unclear D gene. Germline lookup yields CDR1 SQVTM and CDR2 ANQGSEA. The V end lost 7 bases, the J end lost 1 base, and 9 bases lay between the germline ends. CDR3 length: 12 residues. The CDR3 reads CSAGRGTDTQYF. CDR3 sequence (DNA): TGCAGCGCTGGACGGGGCACAGATACGCAGTATTTT.

V and J are TRBV10-2 and TRBJ2-1, with D uncertain. CDR3 length: 14 amino acids. Germline V CDR1 and CDR2: WSHSY, SAAADI. Trimming took 0 bases from V and 4 from J, leaving 7 bases between them. The CDR3 nucleotides are TGCGCCAGCAGTGAGTCCCCAGGTTACAATGAGCAGTTCTTC. Translated, it gives CASSESPGYNEQFF.

The chain uses TRBV20-1 and TRBJ1-1, with D tentatively TRBD1 (6 bases). CDR3 length equals 14 residues. V was clipped by 5 bases and J by 4 bases, with 17 bases between them. From germline, CDR1 is DFQATT and CDR2 SNEGSKA (reference sequence). The DNA for the CDR3 is TGCAGTGCTGCTGAGGGGGGGCGGAGCACTGAAGCTTTCTTT. It specifies CSAAEGGRSTEAFF.

This clonotype occurred once. V usage is TRBV15 and J usage is TRBJ2-7, with no clear D. Trimming stripped 0 bases from V and 2 bases from J, with 5 bases between. Germline CDR1 reads LNHNV; CDR2 reads YYDKDF (reference sequence). The CDR3 length is 13 residues. The CDR3, as DNA: TGTGCCACCAGCAGAGATTTGACCTACGAGCAGTACTTC. Translation gives CATSRDLTYEQYF.

This chain joins TRBV19 and TRBJ2-7; no definite D call. Per germline, CDR1 LNHDA and CDR2 SQIVND (reference sequence). The CDR3 loop spans 14 amino acids. Trimming left V 5 bases short and J 0 bases short, with 11 bases between. The CDR3 DNA reads as TGTGCCAGTAGTCGGGCCCGCGCCTCCTACGAGCAGTACTTC. It codes for CASSRARASYEQYF.

The V call is TRBV19, the J call TRBJ1-1, with 8 bases lining up with TRBD1. Germline values: CDR1 LNHDA, CDR2 SQIVND (reference sequence). This CDR3 is 15 amino acids long. V shed 4 bases, J shed 4 bases, and the junction held 8 bases outside the gene matches. The CDR3 nucleotides are TGTGCCAGTAGTACCACGGACAGGGCGGGCACTGAAGCTTTCTTT. Translation gives CASSTTDRAGTEAFF.

This clonotype has just a few counts. The chain has TRBV19 and TRBJ1-3; D may be TRBD1 (6 bases). Between the trimmed V and J ends, which lost 5 bases and 0 bases, there was a span of 11 bases. The CDR3 is made up of 15 amino acids. Per the germline V gene, CDR1 is LNHDA and CDR2 is SQIVND (reference sequence). The CDR3 protein is CASSVGQSSGNTIYF. DNA for the CDR3: TGTGCCAGTAGTGTTGGACAGAGCTCTGGAAACACCATATATTTT. Using reference TRBV19 and TRBJ1-3 for the parts outside the CDR3, the full variable domain is DGGITQSPKYLFRKEGQNVTLSCEQNLNHDAMYWYRQDPGQGLRLIYYSQIVNDFQKGDIAEGYSVSREKKESFPLTVTSAQKNPTAFYLCASSVGQSSGNTIYFGEGSWLTVV.

The chain couples TRBV24-1 to TRBJ2-3; D not certain. The germline V gene has CDR1 KGHDR and CDR2 SFDVKD. Deletions cut 7 bases from V and 2 bases from J, with 9 bases between. The CDR3 is 13 residues long. The CDR3 sequence is CATRSSYTDTQYF. The CDR3, as DNA: TGTGCCACCAGGTCATCGTACACAGATACGCAGTATTTT.

This clonotype was detected ten times or more. V and J are TRBV7-6 and TRBJ1-1; D remains ambiguous. The CDR3 loop spans 14 amino acids. V was pared by 5 bases and J by 8 bases, with 18 bases between. Germline values: CDR1 SGHVS, CDR2 FNYEAQ. CDR3 in DNA: TGTGCCAGCAGCCTAGAAGAGTTTGGAGTAGAAGCTTTCTTT. Translating gives CASSLEEFGVEAFF.

This sequence joins TRBV10-2 and TRBJ2-1, with a possible D match to TRBD2 (5 bases). V was trimmed by 7 bases and J by 1 base, leaving 11 bases between them. The CDR3 spans 14 residues. Germline V gene data show CDR1 as WSHSY and CDR2 as SAAADI. The CDR3 nucleotides read TGCGCCAGCAAGCTACGGGGATCCTACAATGAGCAGTTCTTC. This translates into CASKLRGSYNEQFF.

This chain links TRBV20-1 with TRBJ1-1, with no clear D. V was pared by 0 bases and J by 4 bases, with 15 bases between. The CDR3 has 15 residues. CDR1 and CDR2 from the germline V gene are DFQATT and SNEGSKA (reference sequence). CDR3 DNA: TGCAGTGCTAGAGATCGAAGGTGGGAGGGCACTGAAGCTTTCTTT. As protein: CSARDRRWEGTEAFF.

This clonotype was detected many times. The rearrangement joins TRBV5-5 to TRBJ1-2; D gene ambiguous. V shed 0 bases and J shed 4 bases, with 10 bases lying between them. This CDR3 contains 14 residues. CDR1 and CDR2 from the germline V gene are SGHKS and YYEKEE (reference sequence). The chain's CDR3 is CASSLADGSYGYTF. The CDR3 DNA sequence: TGTGCCAGCAGCTTGGCCGATGGATCCTATGGCTACACCTTC.

This sequence joins TRBV10-3 and TRBJ1-1, with D hard to call. Germline V CDR1 and CDR2: ENHRY, SYGVKD. CDR3 length: 14 residues. With 0 bases removed from V and 1 base from J, the gap between germline ends came to 6 bases. The CDR3 loop reads CAISESMGNTEAFF. CDR3 nucleotides: TGTGCCATCAGTGAGTCAATGGGGAACACTGAAGCTTTCTTT.

This clonotype was detected a few times. A single base separates this from a much larger clone, so it may be a read error. The chain joins TRBV4-1 to TRBJ2-7, with D possibly being TRBD1 (5 bases). Trimming took 0 bases from V and 2 from J, leaving 14 bases between them. The germline V gene has CDR1 MGHRA and CDR2 YSYEKL. The CDR3 covers 16 residues. The CDR3 sequence is CASSQDDGRAPYEQYF. The CDR3 DNA sequence: TGCGCCAGCAGCCAAGACGATGGCAGGGCGCCCTACGAGCAGTACTTC.

The J gene is TRBJ2-7, the V gene TRBV2; 11 bases are a match to TRBD2. Germline CDR1 reads SNHLY; CDR2 reads FYNNEI. Trimming took 6 bases from V and 1 from J; bases not matched to a gene: 5. There are 15 residues in the CDR3. CDR3: CASRELAGGSYEQYF. Here the CDR3 DNA reads TGTGCCAGCAGGGAGCTAGCGGGGGGTTCCTACGAGCAGTACTTC.

J is TRBJ2-7 and V is TRBV20-1, with 9 bases identical to TRBD2. This CDR3 region has 15 residues. Trimming cost V 4 bases and J 0 bases; bases outside gene matches: 7. Germline V gene data show CDR1 as DFQATT and CDR2 as SNEGSKA (reference sequence). The CDR3 DNA reads as TGCAGTGCTACGGGGGCTAGCGGGGACTCCTACGAGCAGTACTTC. Its translation is CSATGASGDSYEQYF.

Only one count was recorded for this clonotype. This rearrangement joins TRBV12-3 or TRBV12-4 to TRBJ1-5, with a weak D call TRBD1 (6 bases). Trimming removed 5 bases from V and 3 bases from J, with 11 bases in between. The length of the CDR3 is 14 residues. The CDR3 sequence is CASSVGQNNQPQHF. The CDR3, as DNA: TGTGCCAGCAGTGTCGGACAGAACAATCAGCCCCAGCATTTT.

The chain carries TRBV12-3 or TRBV12-4 and TRBJ1-6; possibly TRBD1 for D (6 bases). This CDR3 has 15 amino acids. V gave up 1 base and J gave up 6 bases, with 10 bases separating them. This CDR3 is CASSLGGQLNSPLHF. The CDR3 DNA is TGTGCCAGCAGTTTAGGGGGACAACTTAATTCACCCCTCCACTTT.

This clonotype was picked up one time. The chain couples TRBV6-4 to TRBJ1-6; 11 bases are a match to TRBD1. The germline CDR1 and CDR2 sequences are MRHNA and SNTAGT. Trimming at V came to 3 bases and at J to 5 bases, leaving 0 bases not matched to a gene. The CDR3 is 15 amino acids. CDR3 protein: CASSEGQGDNSPLHF. CDR3 sequence (DNA): TGTGCCAGCAGTGAGGGACAGGGGGATAATTCACCCCTCCACTTT.